These 12 T cell receptor beta chains share one sample of origin, sequenced in a study of PD-1 blockade in classical Hodgkin lymphoma. Each of the patients experienced relapse following autologous stem cell transplantation, and their brentuximab vedotin exposure differed. Libraries were prepared by immunoSEQ multiplex PCR; TCRdb keeps only in-frame clonotypes and omits some of them. The table records some 17,000 clones, about 80% of them present only once. Specimen: peripheral blood mononuclear cells (PBMCs), collected before the second cycle of nivolumab. Source of these receptors: a human donor with classical Hodgkin lymphoma.

V gene TRBV27 combines with J gene TRBJ2-1; D not certain. Germline CDR1 is MNHEY and CDR2 is SMNVEV (reference sequence). With 5 bases removed from V and 0 bases from J, the gap between germline ends came to 14 bases. The CDR3 length is 16 residues. The CDR3 nucleotides read TGTGCCAGCAGTCTGGATACGACCAGCTCCTACAATGAGCAGTTCTTC. It codes for CASSLDTTSSYNEQFF.

The chain combines TRBV29-1 with TRBJ2-3; D unresolved. The CDR3 has 12 residues. Germline CDR1 reads SQVTM; CDR2 reads ANQGSEA. V dropped 4 bases and J dropped 3 bases, with 8 bases sitting between them. CDR3 region: CSVVSETDTQYF. The CDR3 DNA follows: TGCAGCGTTGTGTCGGAGACAGATACGCAGTATTTT.

CDR3: CASSYGGRETQYF. The CDR3 DNA sequence: TGTGCCAGCAGTTATGGGGGGCGAGAGACCCAGTACTTC. The V gene is TRBV6-5, the J gene TRBJ2-5; D might be TRBD1 or TRBD2, each matching 6 bases. The V end lost 3 bases, the J end lost 4 bases, and 9 bases lay between the germline ends. This CDR3 has 13 residues. Germline CDR1 is MNHEY and CDR2 is SVGAGI.

This chain links TRBV6-6 with TRBJ1-1, with 7 bases that match TRBD1. The CDR3 contains 10 residues. V shed 6 bases and J 8 bases; nucleotides not matched to a gene: 0. Germline-derived CDR1 and CDR2 are MNHNY and SVGAGI (reference sequence). CDR3 protein: CASRDREAFF. Written as DNA, the CDR3 is TGTGCCAGCAGGGACAGGGAAGCTTTCTTT.

The chain uses TRBV19 and TRBJ1-5; the D is unclear. V was pared by 8 bases and J by 4 bases, with 15 bases between. The CDR3 has 14 residues. Germline loops: CDR1 LNHDA, CDR2 SQIVND (reference sequence). The CDR3 sequence: CASGADTENQPQHF. The CDR3 DNA reads as TGTGCCAGTGGAGCAGATACCGAAAATCAGCCCCAGCATTTT.

This chain joins TRBV5-1 and TRBJ2-7; tentative D call: TRBD2 (6 bases). Germline V gene data show CDR1 as SGHRS and CDR2 as YFSETQ. This CDR3 has 14 residues. Trimming took 0 bases from V and 3 from J, leaving 10 bases between them. The CDR3 DNA follows: TGCGCCAGCAGCTTGGAGGGACTCATCTACGAGCAGTACTTC. As protein: CASSLEGLIYEQYF.

This rearrangement joins TRBV7-2 to TRBJ2-3; no definite D call. Germline V CDR1 and CDR2: SGHTA, FQGNSA. The CDR3 runs 15 residues. V lost 7 bases, J lost 4 bases, and 18 bases lay in between. The CDR3 region has the DNA TGTGCCAGCACCGTCGGGCGTAGCAGCGCAGATACGCAGTATTTT. Protein product: CASTVGRSSADTQYF.

This clone was detected only a few times. The chain links TRBV6-6 to TRBJ1-1; no clear D. The CDR3 is 11 residues long. In germline, CDR1 is MNHNY, CDR2 SVGAGI (reference sequence). The V end was cut by 5 bases, the J end by 3 bases, with 4 bases between. The CDR3 loop reads CASSHYTEAFF. CDR3 nucleotide sequence: TGTGCCAGCAGTCACTACACTGAAGCTTTCTTT.

This clone was seen more than once but under ten times. The chain carries TRBV6-4 and TRBJ2-3; 12 bases fit TRBD1. The length of the CDR3 is 15 residues. The J segment lost 0 bases and the V segment lost 8 bases, leaving 3 bases of the junction unmatched. Germline CDR1 MRHNA, CDR2 SNTAGT. As DNA, the CDR3 is TGTGCCAGCGCGGGGACAGGGGGCAGCACAGATACGCAGTATTTT. Its protein product is CASAGTGGSTDTQYF.

J is TRBJ2-7 and V is TRBV18, with D uncertain. CDR3 size: 14 residues. V lost 3 bases, J lost 3 bases, and 12 bases lay in between. Germline V gives CDR1 KGHSH, CDR2 LQKENI. The CDR3 loop reads CASSPSRNDYEQYF. CDR3 sequence (DNA): TGTGCCAGCTCACCTAGTCGGAACGACTACGAGCAGTACTTC.

In DNA, the CDR3 is TGTGCCAGCAGTTTATTTGGGACAGGACAATACTCTGGAAACACCATATATTTT. Encoded protein: CASSLFGTGQYSGNTIYF. The V call is TRBV28, the J call TRBJ1-3, with TRBD1 identical over 8 bases. CDR3 length: 18 amino acids. The J segment lost 0 bases and the V segment lost 1 base, leaving 8 bases of the junction unmatched. Germline V gene data show CDR1 as MDHEN and CDR2 as SYDVKM.

This clone was seen a few times. This CDR3 is also generated by other DNA sequences in the sample. This chain links TRBV19 with TRBJ1-4; no definite D call. V lost 1 base, J lost 0 bases, and 6 bases lay in between. Germline lookup yields CDR1 LNHDA and CDR2 SQIVND (reference sequence). The CDR3 consists of 15 residues. The CDR3 DNA reads as TGTGCCAGTAGTATAGGGACCACAACTAATGAAAAACTGTTTTTT. Its protein product is CASSIGTTTNEKLFF.